These T cell receptor beta chains were read from a single sample in a study of T cells expressing NK-cell markers. TCRdb re-called the 5' RACE reads and shows each CDR3 protein once, DNA omitted. The sample data list some 440,000 distinct CDR3 sequences. The sequencing input was blood T cells: a sorted CD56 or NKG2C T cell subset, CD4+ or CD8+ T cells, or bulk PBMC T cells (not recorded which). The receptor set was obtained from a woman aged 45-59 years in good health. CDR3s include the opening cysteine and the closing phenylalanine or tryptophan.

>TRBV29-1|TRBJ2-1
CSVRAGASPYNEQFF
>TRBV29-1|TRBJ2-3
CSVGSQDPDTQYF
>TRBV4-1|TRBJ1-1
CASSQGLGRRNTEAFF
>TRBV4-1|TRBJ2-2
CASSQVSGELFF
>TRBV19|TRBJ2-2
CASSILAVSNTGELFF
>TRBV5-6|TRBJ2-1
CASTKPTGTSADNEQFF
>TRBV7-9|TRBJ2-7
CASSLGGLFPPEQYF
>TRBV27|TRBJ1-5
CASSLRQSNQPQHF
>TRBV5-1|TRBJ1-2
CASSLETTRGYTF
>TRBV12-3/TRBV12-4|TRBJ1-1
CASSLGEGAFF
>TRBV7-9|TRBJ2-5
CASSLDPTGMETQYF
>TRBV19|TRBJ2-1
CASSMRSGSNYNEQFF
>TRBV5-1|TRBJ2-3
CASSLGGSPSTDTQYF
>TRBV5-5|TRBJ2-3
CASSLNQFAGGAHTQYF
>TRBV5-1|TRBJ2-1
CASRTDSHGEQFF
>TRBV3-1|TRBJ2-3
CASSQDLAGHTDTQYF
>TRBV4-1|TRBJ1-5
CASSQGLQGYKPQHF
>TRBV29-1|TRBJ2-3
CSVDFTTSRKDTQYF
>TRBV29-1|TRBJ1-1
CSVRPGGEGAFF
>TRBV6-6|TRBJ2-5
CASRGLAGALGTQYF
>TRBV11-1|TRBJ2-7
CASSVRSQGSEQYF
>TRBV18|TRBJ1-1
CASSLLDREGKAFF
>TRBV28|TRBJ2-2
CASSLTGGPNTGELFF
>TRBV27|TRBJ1-6
CASSTRQGRVDSPLHF
>TRBV5-5|TRBJ2-3
CASTRGSTDTQYF
>TRBV24-1|TRBJ2-1
CATSDFISPYNEQFF
>TRBV14|TRBJ2-1
CARPGGLTYNEQFF
>TRBV5-1|TRBJ1-5
CASSLDGEVGQPQHF
>TRBV11-2|TRBJ2-1
CASSLMRQGANEQFF
>TRBV24-1|TRBJ2-1
CATSSSGREPARAYNEQFF
>TRBV5-6|TRBJ2-1
CASSPRNPRNEQFF
>TRBV25-1|TRBJ2-1
CASSTSWASTYNEQFF
>TRBV9|TRBJ2-7
CASSVGPGLDEQYF
>TRBV5-5|TRBJ2-1
CASSLVGSALNNEQFF
>TRBV29-1|TRBJ2-1
CSPQLAGSSFPYNEQFF
>TRBV2|TRBJ2-1
CASTRDGEQFF
>TRBV10-3|TRBJ2-3
CAIRPGTKTPDTQYF
>TRBV12-3/TRBV12-4|TRBJ1-5
CATRKSNQPQHF
>TRBV7-8|TRBJ1-2
CASSLDDREYGYTF
>TRBV12-3/TRBV12-4|TRBJ2-2
CASNFRRGVTTGELFF
>TRBV7-9|TRBJ1-4
CASSSPTGQGEKLFF
>TRBV5-5|TRBJ2-5
CASSLVVAGDKETQYF
>TRBV12-3/TRBV12-4|TRBJ1-5
CASTLDRQPQHF
>TRBV7-6|TRBJ2-6
CASSSTVRAGANVLTF
>TRBV7-2|TRBJ2-2
CASSLVGPGLLTGELFF
>TRBV30|TRBJ2-3
CAWRRADTQYF
>TRBV6-6|TRBJ2-2
CASSQPLLAGRTGELFF
>TRBV12-5|TRBJ2-1
CASGLVTSGGYYNEQFF
>TRBV3-1|TRBJ2-1
CASSMTSGRSDNEQFF
>TRBV3-1|TRBJ2-4
CASSHRLAGGRDIQYF
>TRBV4-2|TRBJ2-7
CASSQGQTRLGYEQYF
>TRBV20-1|TRBJ2-3
CSASPLAGERADTQYF
>TRBV30|TRBJ2-7
CACRGLYYEQYF
>TRBV7-9|TRBJ2-3
CASRPTPAPTDTQYF